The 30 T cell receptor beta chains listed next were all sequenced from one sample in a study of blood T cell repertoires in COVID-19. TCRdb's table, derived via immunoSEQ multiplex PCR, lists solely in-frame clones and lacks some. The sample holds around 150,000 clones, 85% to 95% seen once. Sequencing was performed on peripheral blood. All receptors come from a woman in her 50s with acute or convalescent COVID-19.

CDR3 region: CASSWGGENTEAFF. CDR3 in DNA: TGTGCCAGCAGTTGGGGGGGGGAGAACACTGAAGCTTTCTTT. The genes are TRBV27 and TRBJ1-1; the D gene is possibly TRBD1 (5 bases). The length of the CDR3 is 14 residues. Per the germline V gene, CDR1 is MNHEY and CDR2 is SMNVEV (reference sequence). Trimming took off 4 bases at V and 1 base at J, with 10 bases between the two ends.

The CDR3 nucleotides read TGTGCCAGCAGCGAACAGGGTGGTCAGCCCCAGCATTTT. Protein product: CASSEQGGQPQHF. The V and J genes are TRBV6-2 or TRBV6-3 and TRBJ1-5, with TRBD1 as a possible D gene (6 bases). This CDR3 region has 13 residues. CDR1 and CDR2 (germline): MNHEY, SVGEGT. The ends were cut back, 6 bases at V and 6 bases at J, with 12 bases in the middle.

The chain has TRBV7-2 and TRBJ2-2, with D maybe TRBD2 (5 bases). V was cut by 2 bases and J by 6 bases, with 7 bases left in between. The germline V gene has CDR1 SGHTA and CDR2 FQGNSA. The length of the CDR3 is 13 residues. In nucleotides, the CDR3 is TGTGCCAGCAGCTTATGGGGAGCCGGGGAGCTGTTTTTT. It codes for CASSLWGAGELFF.

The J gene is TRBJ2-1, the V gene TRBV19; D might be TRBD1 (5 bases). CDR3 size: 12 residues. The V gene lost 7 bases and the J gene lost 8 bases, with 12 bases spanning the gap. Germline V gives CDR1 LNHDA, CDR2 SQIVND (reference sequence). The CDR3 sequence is CASKGRSDEQFF. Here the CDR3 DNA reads TGTGCCAGTAAGGGGCGCAGCGATGAGCAGTTCTTC. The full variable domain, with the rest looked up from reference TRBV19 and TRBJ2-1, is DGGITQSPKYLFRKEGQNVTLSCEQNLNHDAMYWYRQDPGQGLRLIYYSQIVNDFQKGDIAEGYSVSREKKESFPLTVTSAQKNPTAFYLCASKGRSDEQFFGPGTRLTVL.

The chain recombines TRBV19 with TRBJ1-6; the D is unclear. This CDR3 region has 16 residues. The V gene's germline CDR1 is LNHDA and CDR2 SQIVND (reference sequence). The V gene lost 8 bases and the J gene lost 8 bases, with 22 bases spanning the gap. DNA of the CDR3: TGTGCCAGTCGTGGGAGGGATTCTATCTCGGATTCACCCCTCCACTTT. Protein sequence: CASRGRDSISDSPLHF.

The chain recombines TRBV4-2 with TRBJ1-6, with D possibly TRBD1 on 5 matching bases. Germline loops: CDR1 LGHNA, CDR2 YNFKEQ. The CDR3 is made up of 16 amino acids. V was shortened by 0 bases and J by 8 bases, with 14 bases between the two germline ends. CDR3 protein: CASSQDLGGMDSPLHF. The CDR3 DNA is TGTGCCAGCAGCCAAGATCTGGGGGGAATGGATTCACCCCTCCACTTT.

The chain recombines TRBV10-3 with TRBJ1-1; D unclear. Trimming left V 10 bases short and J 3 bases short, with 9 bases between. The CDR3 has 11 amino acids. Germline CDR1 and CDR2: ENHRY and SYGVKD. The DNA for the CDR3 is TGTGCCACGCGGGTGGACACTGAAGCTTTCTTT. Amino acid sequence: CATRVDTEAFF.

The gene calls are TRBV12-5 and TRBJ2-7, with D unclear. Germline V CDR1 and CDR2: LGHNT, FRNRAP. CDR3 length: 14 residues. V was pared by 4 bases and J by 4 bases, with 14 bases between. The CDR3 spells CASGSGPYPYEQYF. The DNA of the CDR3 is TGTGCTAGTGGTTCCGGTCCTTACCCATACGAGCAGTACTTC.

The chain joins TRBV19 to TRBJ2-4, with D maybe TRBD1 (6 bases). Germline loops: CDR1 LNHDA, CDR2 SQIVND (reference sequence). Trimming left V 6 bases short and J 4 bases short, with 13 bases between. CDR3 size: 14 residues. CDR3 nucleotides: TGTGCCAGTAGCCCCCTCCAGGGGAAAAACATTCAGTACTTC. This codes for CASSPLQGKNIQYF.

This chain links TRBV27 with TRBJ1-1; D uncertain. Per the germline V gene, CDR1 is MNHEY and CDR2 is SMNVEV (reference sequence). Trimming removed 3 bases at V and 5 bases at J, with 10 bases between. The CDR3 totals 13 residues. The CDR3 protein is CASSFGAGTEAFF. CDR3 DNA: TGTGCCAGCAGTTTCGGCGCGGGGACTGAAGCTTTCTTT.

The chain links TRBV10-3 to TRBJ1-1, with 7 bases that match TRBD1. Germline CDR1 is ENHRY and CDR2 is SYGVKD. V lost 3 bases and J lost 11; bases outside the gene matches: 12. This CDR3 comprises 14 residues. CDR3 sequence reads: CAISDSRRGTWAFF. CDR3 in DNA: TGTGCCATCAGTGATAGTCGCAGGGGGACTTGGGCTTTCTTT.

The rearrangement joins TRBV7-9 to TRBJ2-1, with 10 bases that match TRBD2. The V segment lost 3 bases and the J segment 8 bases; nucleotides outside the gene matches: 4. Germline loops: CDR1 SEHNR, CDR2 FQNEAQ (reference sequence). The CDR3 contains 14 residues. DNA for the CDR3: TGTGCCAGCAGCTTTCGGACTAGCGGCTATGAGCAGTTCTTC. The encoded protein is CASSFRTSGYEQFF. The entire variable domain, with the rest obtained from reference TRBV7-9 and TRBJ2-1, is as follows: DTGVSQNPRHKITKRGQNVTFRCDPISEHNRLYWYRQTLGQGPEFLTYFQNEAQLEKSRLLSDRFSAERPKGSFSTLEIQRTEQGDSAMYLCASSFRTSGYEQFFGPGTRLTVL.

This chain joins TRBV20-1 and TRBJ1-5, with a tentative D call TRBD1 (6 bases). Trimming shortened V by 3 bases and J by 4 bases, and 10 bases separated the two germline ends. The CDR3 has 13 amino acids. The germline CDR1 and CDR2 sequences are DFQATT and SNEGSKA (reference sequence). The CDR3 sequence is CSASRTENQPQHF. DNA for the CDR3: TGCAGTGCTAGTCGGACAGAGAATCAGCCCCAGCATTTT.

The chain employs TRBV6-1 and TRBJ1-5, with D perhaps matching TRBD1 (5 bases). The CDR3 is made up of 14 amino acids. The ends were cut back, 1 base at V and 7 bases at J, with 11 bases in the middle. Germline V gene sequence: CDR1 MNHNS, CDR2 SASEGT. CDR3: CASSEGQIGQPQHF. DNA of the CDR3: TGTGCCAGCAGTGAAGGACAGATCGGCCAGCCCCAGCATTTT.

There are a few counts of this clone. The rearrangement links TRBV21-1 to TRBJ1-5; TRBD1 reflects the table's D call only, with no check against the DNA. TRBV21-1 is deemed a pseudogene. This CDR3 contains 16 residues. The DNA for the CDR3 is TGTGCCAGCAGCAAAGAGGTACGACAGGGGAATCAGCCCCAGCATTTT. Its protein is CASSKEVRQGNQPQHF.

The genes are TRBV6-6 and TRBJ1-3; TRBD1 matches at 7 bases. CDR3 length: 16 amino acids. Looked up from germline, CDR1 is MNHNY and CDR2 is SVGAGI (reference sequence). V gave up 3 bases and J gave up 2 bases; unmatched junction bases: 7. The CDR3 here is CASSYDRVLPGNTIYF. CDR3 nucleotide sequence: TGTGCCAGCAGTTATGACAGGGTCCTCCCTGGAAACACCATATATTTT.

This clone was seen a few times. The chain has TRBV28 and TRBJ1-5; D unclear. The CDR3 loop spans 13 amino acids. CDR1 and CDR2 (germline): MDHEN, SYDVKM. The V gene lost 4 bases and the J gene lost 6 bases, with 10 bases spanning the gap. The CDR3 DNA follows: TGTGCCAGCAGTTCGGAGTTCACTCAGCCCCAGCATTTT. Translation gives CASSSEFTQPQHF.

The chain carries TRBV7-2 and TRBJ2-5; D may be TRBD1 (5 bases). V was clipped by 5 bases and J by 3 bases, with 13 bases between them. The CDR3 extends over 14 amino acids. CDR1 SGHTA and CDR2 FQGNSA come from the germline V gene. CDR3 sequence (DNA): TGTGCCAGCAGCCAAGTGGGGCGGAAAGAGACCCAGTACTTC. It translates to CASSQVGRKETQYF.

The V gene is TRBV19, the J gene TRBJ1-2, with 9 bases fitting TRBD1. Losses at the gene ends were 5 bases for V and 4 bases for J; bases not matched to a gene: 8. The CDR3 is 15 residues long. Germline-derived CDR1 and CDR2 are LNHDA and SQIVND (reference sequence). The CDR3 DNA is TGTGCCAGTAGTCTGTGGGACAGGGAGGGCTATGGCTACACCTTC. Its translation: CASSLWDREGYGYTF.

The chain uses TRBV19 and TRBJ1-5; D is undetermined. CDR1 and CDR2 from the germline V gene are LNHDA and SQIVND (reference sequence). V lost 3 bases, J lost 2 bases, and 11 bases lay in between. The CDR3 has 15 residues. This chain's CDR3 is CASSILARGNQPQHF. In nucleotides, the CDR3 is TGTGCCAGTAGTATCCTCGCCCGCGGCAATCAGCCCCAGCATTTT.

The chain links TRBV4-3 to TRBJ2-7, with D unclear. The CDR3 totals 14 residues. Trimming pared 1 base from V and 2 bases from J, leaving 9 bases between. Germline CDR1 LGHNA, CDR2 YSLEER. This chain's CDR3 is CASSQVRFTYEQYF. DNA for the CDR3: TGCGCCAGCAGCCAAGTCAGGTTCACCTACGAGCAGTACTTC.

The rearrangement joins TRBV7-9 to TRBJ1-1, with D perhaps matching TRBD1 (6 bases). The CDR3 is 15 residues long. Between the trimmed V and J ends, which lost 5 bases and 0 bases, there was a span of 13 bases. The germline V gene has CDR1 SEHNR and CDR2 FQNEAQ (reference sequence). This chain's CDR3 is CASSIGQNMNTEAFF. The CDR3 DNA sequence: TGTGCCAGCAGCATCGGACAGAACATGAACACTGAAGCTTTCTTT.

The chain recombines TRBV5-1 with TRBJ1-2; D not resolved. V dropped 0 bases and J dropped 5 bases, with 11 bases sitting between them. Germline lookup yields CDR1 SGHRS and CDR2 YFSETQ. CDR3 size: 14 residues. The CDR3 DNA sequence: TGCGCCAGCAGCTTGGTCCCACAGTCGTATGGCTACACCTTC. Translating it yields CASSLVPQSYGYTF.

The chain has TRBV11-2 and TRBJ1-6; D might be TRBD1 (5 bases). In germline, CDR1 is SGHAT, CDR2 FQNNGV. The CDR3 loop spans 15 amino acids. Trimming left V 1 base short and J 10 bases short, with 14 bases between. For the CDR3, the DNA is TGTGCCAGCAGCTTAGGTGTCGGACAAGGATCACCCCTCCACTTT. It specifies CASSLGVGQGSPLHF.

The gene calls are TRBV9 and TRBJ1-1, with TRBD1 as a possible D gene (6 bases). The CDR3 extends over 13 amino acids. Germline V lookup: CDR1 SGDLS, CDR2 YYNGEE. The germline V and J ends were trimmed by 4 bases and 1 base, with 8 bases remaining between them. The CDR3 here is CASSRDKNTEAFF. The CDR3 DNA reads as TGTGCCAGCAGCCGGGACAAGAACACTGAAGCTTTCTTT.

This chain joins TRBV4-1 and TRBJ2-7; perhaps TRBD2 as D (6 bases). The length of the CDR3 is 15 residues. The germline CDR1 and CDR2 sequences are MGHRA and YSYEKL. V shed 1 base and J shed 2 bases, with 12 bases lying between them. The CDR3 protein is CASSQAGEAAYEQYF. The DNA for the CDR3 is TGCGCCAGCAGCCAAGCCGGGGAGGCCGCCTACGAGCAGTACTTC.

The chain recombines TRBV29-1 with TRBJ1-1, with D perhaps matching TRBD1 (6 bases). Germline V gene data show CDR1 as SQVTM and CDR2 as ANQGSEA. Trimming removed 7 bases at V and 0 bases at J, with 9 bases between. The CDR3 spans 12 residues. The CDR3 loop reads CSGGGMNTEAFF. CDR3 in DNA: TGCAGCGGCGGGGGCATGAACACTGAAGCTTTCTTT.

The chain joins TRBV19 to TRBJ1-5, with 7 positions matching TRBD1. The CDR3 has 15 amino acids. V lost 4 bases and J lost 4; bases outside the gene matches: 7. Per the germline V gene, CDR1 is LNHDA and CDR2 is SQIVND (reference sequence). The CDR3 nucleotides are TGTGCCAGTAGTACCGGGACAGTACCTAATCAGCCCCAGCATTTT. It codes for CASSTGTVPNQPQHF.

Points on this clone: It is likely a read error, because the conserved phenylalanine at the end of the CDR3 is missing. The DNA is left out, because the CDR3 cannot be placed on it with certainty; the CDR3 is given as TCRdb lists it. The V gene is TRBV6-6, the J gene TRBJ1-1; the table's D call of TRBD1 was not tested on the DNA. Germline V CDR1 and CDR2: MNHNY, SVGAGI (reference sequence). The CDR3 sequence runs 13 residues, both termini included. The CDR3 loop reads CASSYSSEYGTSV.

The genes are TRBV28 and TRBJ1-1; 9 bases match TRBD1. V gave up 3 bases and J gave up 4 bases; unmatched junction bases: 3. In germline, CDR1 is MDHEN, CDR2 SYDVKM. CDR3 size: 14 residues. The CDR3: CASSLTGGITEAFF. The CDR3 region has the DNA TGTGCCAGCAGTTTGACAGGGGGAATCACTGAAGCTTTCTTT.